The rows below give T cell receptor beta chains drawn from one sample of a study of Graves' ophthalmopathy and Graves' hyperthyroidism. TCRdb re-analysed the multiplex PCR reads in MiXCR, keeping a single row per CDR3 protein. The sample lists over a million distinct CDR3 sequences; less than 45% were seen once. The sequencing sample was made of peripheral blood or thyroid tissue (not recorded which). These receptors all come from an adult man with Graves' hyperthyroidism. Both conserved end residues are part of each CDR3. Fields, in order: J gene, V gene, D gene, clone size, CDR3 protein, CDR3 DNA. D genes are given only for firm matches. The size of a clone is reported for some rows only, either as once, few or many, or as a class for expanded clones.

TRBJ2-2	TRBV29-1	NA	many	CSVQIGGNTGELFF	TGCAGCGTCCAAATCGGAGGGAACACCGGGGAGCTGTTTTTT
TRBJ1-5	TRBV5-6	NA	many	CASSLWGGNQPQHF	TGCGCCAGCAGCTTGTGGGGAGGCAATCAGCCCCAGCATTTT
TRBJ2-7	TRBV2	NA	NA	CASSSSGDFSYEQYF	TGTGCCAGCAGTAGCTCGGGGGATTTCTCCTACGAGCAGTACTTC
TRBJ2-7	TRBV5-1	TRBD1	NA	CASSSDPGQGFYEQYF	TGCGCCAGCAGCTCAGATCCGGGACAGGGATTCTACGAGCAGTACTTC
TRBJ2-7	TRBV4-1	NA	few	CASSQEGQHYEQYF	TGCGCCAGCAGCCAAGAAGGTCAACACTACGAGCAGTACTTC
TRBJ1-1	TRBV19	TRBD1	NA	CASSLGRDRPSGTEAFF	TGTGCCAGTAGTCTAGGCCGGGACAGACCCAGTGGCACTGAAGCTTTCTTT
TRBJ2-2	TRBV29-1	TRBD2	many	CIRRGGGMDTGELFF	TGCATCCGCCGTGGGGGAGGGATGGACACCGGGGAGCTGTTTTTT
TRBJ1-6	TRBV19	TRBD1	few	CASSVRGRSPLHF	TGTGCCAGTAGTGTCAGGGGGCGGTCACCCCTCCACTTT
TRBJ2-7	TRBV7-8	NA	many	CASSLVGGLHSYEQYF	TGTGCCAGCAGCTTAGTCGGGGGTCTGCACTCCTACGAGCAGTACTTC
TRBJ2-3	TRBV5-1	TRBD1	NA	CASSLDRGLDTQYF	TGTGCCAGCAGCCTGGACAGGGGCCTAGATACGCAGTATTTT
TRBJ1-2	TRBV14	NA	few	CASSQMRFGYGYTF	TGTGCCAGCAGCCAAATGAGGTTTGGCTATGGCTACACCTTC
TRBJ1-1	TRBV7-9	TRBD1	NA	CASSRLDRGPNTEAFF	TGTGCCAGCAGCCGATTGGACAGGGGGCCAAACACTGAAGCTTTCTTT
TRBJ2-2	TRBV5-4	NA	NA	CASQTRGQSNTGELFF	TGTGCCAGCCAGACCCGGGGCCAGTCGAACACCGGGGAGCTGTTTTTT
TRBJ2-7	TRBV4-1	NA	NA	CASSQQGGTASEQYF	TGCGCCAGCAGCCAACAAGGAGGGACAGCCTCCGAGCAGTACTTC
TRBJ1-1	TRBV11-2	NA	NA	CASSSTQGSEAFF	TGTGCCAGCAGCTCCACGCAGGGTTCTGAAGCTTTCTTT
TRBJ1-2	TRBV12-3/TRBV12-4	TRBD1	many	CASSPPGQISGYTF	TGTGCCAGCAGTCCCCCGGGACAGATTTCCGGCTACACCTTC
TRBJ2-7	TRBV11-1	NA	many	CASSLHGPTYEQYF	TGTGCCAGCAGCTTACACGGGCCCACCTACGAGCAGTACTTC
TRBJ1-4	TRBV7-9	NA	many	CASSSQVGANANEKLFF	TGTGCCAGCAGCTCGCAAGTTGGGGCGAACGCTAATGAAAAACTGTTTTTT
TRBJ1-5	TRBV6-5	NA	NA	CASSYSGLVNQPQHF	TGTGCCAGCAGTTACTCTGGACTTGTGAATCAGCCCCAGCATTTT
TRBJ2-7	TRBV11-2	NA	few	CASSSIGSTFYEQYF	TGTGCCAGCAGCTCAATAGGGTCCACCTTTTACGAGCAGTACTTC
TRBJ1-2	TRBV9	TRBD1	NA	CASNGQGAYTF	TGTGCCAGCAACGGACAGGGGGCCTACACCTTC
TRBJ2-7	TRBV7-9	NA	NA	CASSSGGQPKQYF	TGTGCCAGCAGCTCAGGGGGGCAGCCGAAGCAGTACTTC
TRBJ2-6	TRBV29-1	NA	many	CSVEEWQGHSGANVLTF	TGCAGCGTTGAAGAATGGCAGGGACACTCTGGGGCCAACGTCCTGACTTTC
TRBJ2-6	TRBV7-8	TRBD2	many	CASSLGEGTGANVLTF	TGTGCCAGCAGCTTAGGGGAGGGGACTGGGGCCAACGTCCTGACTTTC
TRBJ1-3	TRBV6-5	TRBD1	NA	CASGNAQGASGNTIYF	TGTGCCAGCGGAAACGCACAGGGGGCGAGTGGAAACACCATATATTTT
TRBJ2-5	TRBV7-8	TRBD1	once	CASSPGQGTQETQYF	TGTGCCAGCAGCCCGGGACAGGGGACCCAGGAGACCCAGTACTTC
TRBJ1-1	TRBV7-9	NA	NA	CASVVTGYVDEAFF	TGTGCCAGCGTAGTGACAGGTTACGTCGATGAAGCTTTCTTT
TRBJ2-7	TRBV7-2	TRBD2	NA	CASSFSGRLSYEQYF	TGTGCCAGCAGCTTCAGCGGGAGGCTCTCCTACGAGCAGTACTTC
TRBJ1-6	TRBV25-1	NA	once	CACSAVRGTNSPLHF	TGTGCCTGCAGTGCCGTCCGTGGCACTAATTCACCCCTCCACTTT
TRBJ2-5	TRBV7-8	TRBD1	few	CASSSGQGLGQETQYF	TGTGCCAGCAGCTCCGGACAGGGTCTCGGTCAAGAGACCCAGTACTTC
TRBJ2-5	TRBV25-1	NA	NA	CASVLRQAQETQYF	TGTGCCAGCGTTCTCAGACAGGCACAAGAGACCCAGTACTTC
TRBJ2-7	TRBV7-2	TRBD2	NA	CASSFKALAGAYEQYF	TGTGCCAGCAGCTTTAAGGCCCTAGCGGGAGCATACGAGCAGTACTTC
TRBJ1-5	TRBV2	NA	once	CASSGSGEQPQHF	TGTGCCAGCAGTGGGTCCGGGGAGCAGCCCCAGCATTTT
TRBJ1-6	TRBV7-3	NA	many	CASSRDGNSPLHF	TGTGCCAGCAGCCGGGACGGGAATTCACCCCTCCACTTT
TRBJ1-6	TRBV27	NA	NA	CASSFTVRQGRSPLHF	TGTGCCAGCAGTTTCACCGTGCGGCAGGGCCGCTCACCCCTCCACTTT
TRBJ2-7	TRBV20-1	TRBD2	few	CSASGLSGGHYEQYF	TGCAGTGCTAGCGGACTGAGCGGGGGCCACTACGAGCAGTACTTC
TRBJ1-4	TRBV20-1	NA	NA	CSARGSTNEKLFF	TGCAGTGCTAGGGGGTCGACTAATGAAAAACTGTTTTTT
TRBJ1-1	TRBV7-3	TRBD1	many	CASSLLGTGGGEAFF	TGTGCCAGCAGCTTACTCGGGACAGGGGGTGGTGAAGCTTTCTTT
TRBJ2-7	TRBV10-3	TRBD2	many	CAIQGLATYEQYF	TGTGCCATCCAGGGACTAGCCACCTACGAGCAGTACTTC
TRBJ1-3	TRBV2	NA	NA	CASKREPSTDTIYF	TGTGCCAGCAAAAGAGAACCCTCCACGGACACCATATATTTT
TRBJ1-4	TRBV29-1	NA	NA	CSVEVPATATNEKLFF	TGCAGCGTTGAAGTACCCGCGACAGCAACTAATGAAAAACTGTTTTTT
TRBJ1-6	TRBV20-1	TRBD1	NA	CSDWTGADSPLHF	TGCAGTGATTGGACAGGGGCAGATTCACCCCTCCACTTT
TRBJ1-5	TRBV20-1	NA	many	CSASHGRVNQPQHF	TGCAGTGCTAGCCATGGAAGGGTCAATCAGCCCCAGCATTTT
TRBJ1-3	TRBV28	NA	NA	CASKGHGTTSGNTIYF	TGTGCCAGCAAGGGACACGGCACTACCTCTGGAAACACCATATATTTT
TRBJ1-1	TRBV7-2	TRBD1	NA	CASSFGQGANTEAFF	TGTGCCAGCAGCTTTGGACAGGGGGCCAACACTGAAGCTTTCTTT
TRBJ1-2	TRBV9	NA	many	CASSPSPTAAVEGYTF	TGTGCCAGCAGCCCCTCCCCGACAGCGGCCGTAGAGGGCTACACCTTC
TRBJ2-7	TRBV2	TRBD2	many	CASRLAGHYEQYF	TGTGCCAGCCGACTAGCGGGGCACTACGAGCAGTACTTC
TRBJ1-1	TRBV12-3/TRBV12-4	NA	many	CASRYLGGNTEAFF	TGTGCCAGCAGGTACCTAGGGGGGAACACTGAAGCTTTCTTT
TRBJ2-7	TRBV5-1	TRBD2	many	CASSLGLAGQVSYEQYF	TGCGCCAGCAGCTTGGGACTAGCGGGACAGGTCTCCTACGAGCAGTACTTC
TRBJ1-2	TRBV5-6	NA	few	CASSWMDSSWGGYTF	TGTGCCAGCAGCTGGATGGACAGTTCCTGGGGTGGCTACACCTTC
TRBJ1-2	TRBV5-6	NA	few	CASSLPTGIGYGYTF	TGTGCCAGCAGCTTGCCCACAGGGATCGGCTATGGCTACACCTTC
TRBJ2-7	TRBV28	TRBD1	NA	CASSLRDRGQDEQYF	TGTGCCAGCAGCCTCCGGGACAGGGGGCAGGACGAGCAGTACTTC
TRBJ2-2	TRBV7-8	NA	many	CASSLRLMGSSPGELFF	TGTGCCAGCAGCTTACGATTAATGGGTAGTTCCCCCGGGGAGCTGTTTTTT
TRBJ1-1	TRBV12-3/TRBV12-4	NA	few	CASSALTTVNTEAFF	TGTGCCAGCAGTGCTTTAACGACTGTAAACACTGAAGCTTTCTTT